One sample yielded the 5 T cell receptor beta chains listed below, sequenced in a study of cytomegalovirus exposure and HLA in healthy donors. With 60 Vbeta and 13 Jbeta primers, the PCR was carried out. TCRdb's table, derived via immunoSEQ multiplex PCR, lists solely in-frame clones and lacks some. The sample lists around 210,000 clones, over 75% occurring once. The material sequenced was PBMCs. Source of these receptors: a boy aged 5-17 years in good health and CMV-seronegative.

The J gene is TRBJ2-7, the V gene TRBV27, with 9 bases aligning to TRBD1. Trimming at V came to 6 bases and at J to 2 bases, leaving 5 bases not matched to a gene. The germline CDR1 and CDR2 sequences are MNHEY and SMNVEV (reference sequence). This CDR3 contains 14 residues. CDR3 in amino acids: CASRKQGAAYEQYF. The CDR3 nucleotides are TGTGCCAGCAGGAAACAGGGGGCTGCCTACGAGCAGTACTTC.

The genes are TRBV6-6 and TRBJ2-7; 8 bases line up with TRBD1. This CDR3 is 15 amino acids long. Germline CDR1 is MNHNY and CDR2 is SVGAGI (reference sequence). Trimming took 4 bases from V and 0 from J; bases not matched to a gene: 5. The DNA of the CDR3 is TGTGCCAGCAGTTTCCAGGGGGCGAGCTCCTACGAGCAGTACTTC. It specifies CASSFQGASSYEQYF.

The chain combines TRBV30 with TRBJ2-7; 8 bases align to TRBD1. Germline V gene sequence: CDR1 GTSNPN, CDR2 SVGIG (reference sequence). CDR3 length: 19 amino acids. J lost 5 bases, V lost 3 bases, and 24 bases had no gene match. The CDR3 here is CAWRAHPRDRLILGDEQYF. CDR3 bases: TGTGCCTGGAGAGCGCACCCCCGGGACAGGCTTATATTAGGGGACGAGCAGTACTTC.

The count of this clone is one. The rearrangement joins TRBV29-1 to TRBJ1-2; TRBD1 matches 7 bases. CDR1 is SQVTM, CDR2 ANQGSEA, per germline. The V gene end was trimmed by 6 bases and the J gene end by 7 bases; junction bases not matched to a gene: 14. The CDR3 has 14 residues. CDR3 loop: CSVSGRQGEVGYTF. The CDR3 bases are TGCAGCGTCTCGGGTCGACAGGGTGAGGTTGGCTACACCTTC.

This chain joins TRBV5-4 and TRBJ1-1; 7 bases agree with TRBD1. The germline gives CDR1 SGHNT, CDR2 YYREEE (reference sequence). CDR3 length: 14 residues. V dropped 4 bases and J dropped 5; count of bases not matched to a gene: 8. The CDR3 spells CASSLRQGWTEAFF. CDR3 coding DNA: TGTGCCAGCAGCCTTAGACAGGGATGGACTGAAGCTTTCTTT.